These T cell receptor beta chains were read from a single sample in a study of cytomegalovirus exposure and HLA in healthy donors. The protocol was immunoSEQ multiplex PCR, while the TCRdb copy is restricted to in-frame clones and leaves out a portion. Of 100,000 to 130,000 clones in the sample, around four fifths were seen once. The sequencing input was PBMCs. The source of these receptors is a man younger than 40 in good health and CMV-seronegative. The CDR3 runs from the conserved cysteine through the conserved F or W. D genes are given only for firm matches. Clone size is given for some rows only: seen once, a few or many times, or a class if the clone is expanded.

TRBD2 | few | TRBJ2-1 | TRBV9 | CASSRLSGGAYNEQFF | TGTGCCAGCAGCCGCCTCAGCGGGGGGGCCTACAATGAGCAGTTCTTC
- | - | TRBJ1-6 | TRBV5-1 | CASSSSPGGGSYNSPLHF | TGCGCCAGCAGCTCCTCCCCTGGCGGAGGGTCCTATAATTCACCCCTCCACTTT
- | - | TRBJ2-7 | TRBV7-8 | CASSSFRDGGEQYF | TGTGCCAGCAGCAGCTTTCGGGACGGGGGCGAGCAGTACTTC
- | few | TRBJ1-1 | TRBV6-1 | CASMGLLSTEAFF | TGTGCCAGCATGGGGCTCCTATCCACTGAAGCTTTCTTT
- | few | TRBJ2-2 | TRBV2 | CASRGVQRATGELFF | TGTGCCAGCAGGGGAGTACAACGGGCAACCGGGGAGCTGTTTTTT
TRBD1 | - | TRBJ1-1 | TRBV30 | CAWRMTGRNTEAFF | TGTGCCTGGAGGATGACAGGGAGGAACACTGAAGCTTTCTTT
- | - | TRBJ2-5 | TRBV5-1 | CASSPSLWGQETQYF | TGCGCCAGCAGCCCCTCCTTATGGGGGCAGGAGACCCAGTACTTC
- | - | TRBJ2-7 | TRBV11-3 | CASSLGGGRHEQYF | TGTGCCAGCAGCTTAGGGGGGGGCCGACACGAGCAGTACTTC
TRBD1 | - | TRBJ1-6 | TRBV4-1 | CASSTGGASSPLHF | TGCGCCAGCAGCACAGGGGGCGCGTCATCACCCCTCCACTTT
- | - | TRBJ2-5 | TRBV7-9 | CASIYDTSDATQETQYF | TGTGCCAGCATCTATGACACTAGTGACGCGACTCAAGAGACCCAGTACTTC
TRBD2 | few | TRBJ2-1 | TRBV5-1 | CASSLGGGPYNEQFF | TGCGCCAGCAGCTTGGGGGGAGGGCCCTACAATGAGCAGTTCTTC
- | - | TRBJ2-5 | TRBV30 | CAWSVAGYETQYF | TGTGCCTGGAGTGTAGCTGGTTATGAGACCCAGTACTTC
TRBD1 | - | TRBJ2-3 | TRBV27 | CASTPGTAPSTDTQYF | TGTGCCAGCACCCCCGGGACAGCTCCTAGCACAGATACGCAGTATTTT
- | - | TRBJ1-4 | TRBV15 | CATSWTATNEKLFF | TGTGCCACCAGTTGGACAGCAACTAATGAAAAACTGTTTTTT
TRBD2 | once | TRBJ2-7 | TRBV28 | CATSVAGGTYEQYF | TGTGCCACCTCAGTGGCGGGGGGGACCTACGAGCAGTACTTC
- | once | TRBJ1-6 | TRBV28 | CASSPPEWNSPLHF | TGTGCCAGCAGTCCGCCCGAGTGGAATTCACCCCTCCACTTT
TRBD1 | once | TRBJ1-2 | TRBV18 | CASSPTGIYGYTF | TGTGCCAGCTCACCGACAGGGATCTATGGCTACACCTTC
TRBD1 | - | TRBJ2-1 | TRBV7-6 | CASTTGADNEQFF | TGTGCCAGCACCACAGGGGCCGACAATGAGCAGTTCTTC
- | - | TRBJ2-7 | TRBV7-9 | CASSHSGTELYEQYF | TGTGCCAGCAGCCACTCTGGAACAGAACTCTACGAGCAGTACTTC
TRBD2 | - | TRBJ2-1 | TRBV29-1 | CSVLLAGAVGGYNEQFF | TGCAGCGTCTTACTAGCGGGAGCAGTTGGAGGGTACAATGAGCAGTTCTTC
- | - | TRBJ2-1 | TRBV15 | CATSRDRGGDYNEQFF | TGTGCCACCAGCAGAGATAGGGGGGGTGACTACAATGAGCAGTTCTTC
TRBD2 | few | TRBJ2-1 | TRBV6-1 | CASSGTSGRIPSYNEQFF | TGTGCCAGCAGTGGGACTAGCGGGAGGATCCCCTCCTACAATGAGCAGTTCTTC
- | once | TRBJ2-5 | TRBV29-1 | CSVDLQGRAQETQYF | TGCAGCGTTGACCTACAGGGTCGGGCCCAAGAGACCCAGTACTTC
TRBD1 | - | TRBJ2-7 | TRBV5-1 | CASSSRQGLVEQYF | TGCGCCAGCAGCAGTCGACAGGGCTTGGTCGAGCAGTACTTC
- | - | TRBJ2-1 | TRBV30 | CAWSVRRQYNEQFF | TGTGCCTGGAGTGTACGGCGGCAATACAATGAGCAGTTCTTC
TRBD1 | - | TRBJ1-5 | TRBV28 | CASISGQGRQPQHF | TGTGCCAGCATCAGCGGACAGGGGCGTCAGCCCCAGCATTTT
TRBD1 | - | TRBJ1-2 | TRBV2 | CASRGAGGFLNYGYTF | TGTGCCAGCAGGGGGGCAGGGGGCTTCCTTAACTATGGCTACACCTTC
TRBD1 | once | TRBJ1-6 | TRBV11-3 | CASSKQGDNSPLHF | TGTGCCAGCAGCAAACAGGGGGATAATTCACCCCTCCACTTT
- | - | TRBJ2-5 | TRBV28 | CASRLPTGDQGGQYF | TGTGCCAGCAGACTACCGACAGGGGATCAGGGAGGGCAGTACTTC
- | - | TRBJ2-5 | TRBV15 | CATSPRRGETQYF | TGTGCCACCAGCCCCCGCAGGGGAGAGACCCAGTACTTC
TRBD2 | once | TRBJ2-3 | TRBV4-2 | CASSQLSGGGIPDTQYF | TGTGCCAGCAGCCAACTCTCCGGGGGGGGTATCCCAGATACGCAGTATTTT
- | once | TRBJ2-3 | TRBV5-1 | CASSPRDSFTDTQYF | TGCGCCAGCAGCCCCCGGGACTCCTTCACAGATACGCAGTATTTT
TRBD1 | once | TRBJ2-3 | TRBV14 | CASSLYYSDRPGSDTQYF | TGTGCCAGCAGCCTTTACTACTCGGACAGGCCGGGGTCAGATACGCAGTATTTT
- | few | TRBJ1-5 | TRBV30 | CAWSRRQGSNQPQHF | TGTGCCTGGAGTCGTCGGCAGGGTAGCAATCAGCCCCAGCATTTT
TRBD1 | - | TRBJ1-1 | TRBV7-9 | CASSRGTGGAGTEAFF | TGTGCCAGCAGCAGGGGGACAGGGGGCGCGGGCACTGAAGCTTTCTTT
- | few | TRBJ2-3 | TRBV27 | CASSLVLGGAGDTQYF | TGTGCCAGCAGTTTAGTACTAGGCGGGGCAGGAGATACGCAGTATTTT
TRBD2 | few | TRBJ2-2 | TRBV7-6 | CASSPTSGMASELFF | TGTGCCAGCAGCCCGACTAGCGGGATGGCGTCGGAGCTGTTTTTT
- | - | TRBJ2-2 | TRBV11-2 | CASSYATGITVNTGELFF | TGTGCCAGCAGCTACGCCACAGGGATTACCGTGAACACCGGGGAGCTGTTTTTT
TRBD1 | - | TRBJ1-2 | TRBV6-1 | CASRPGQGAFYGYTF | TGTGCCAGCAGGCCGGGACAGGGGGCCTTTTATGGCTACACCTTC
- | - | TRBJ1-6 | TRBV2 | CASSELGQRGSPLHF | TGTGCCAGCAGTGAATTGGGGCAAAGAGGCTCACCCCTCCACTTT
TRBD1 | - | TRBJ1-1 | TRBV30 | CAWKETGQNTEAFF | TGTGCCTGGAAAGAGACAGGGCAGAACACTGAAGCTTTCTTT
- | few | TRBJ2-5 | TRBV25-1 | CASTNRVRMDF | TGTGCCAGCACAAACAGGGTGAGGATGGACTTC
TRBD2 | - | TRBJ2-7 | TRBV4-2 | CASSQGSGTYEQYF | TGTGCCAGCAGCCAAGGTAGCGGGACCTACGAGCAGTACTTC
TRBD1 | - | TRBJ1-1 | TRBV29-1 | CSVPTGSAEAFF | TGCAGCGTTCCGACAGGGTCGGCTGAAGCTTTCTTT
TRBD1 | - | TRBJ1-2 | TRBV10-2 | CASSESMGQGAFGYTF | TGCGCCAGCAGTGAGTCAATGGGACAGGGGGCATTTGGCTACACCTTC